This T cell receptor (beta chain) is from a study of human T cells and chemical hapten exposure. MiXCR, applied by TCRdb to the RACE reads, yields one record per CDR3 protein. Among some 180,000 distinct CDR3 sequences, about 22% were seen once, and the ten largest hold approximately 6.7%. In its sample, this clonotype was seen a few times. Time point here: patch test 1, 2 weeks after DPC sensitization. Documented treatment: therapeutic diphenylcyclopropenone sensitization with weekly scalp DPC. Germline CDR1 and CDR2: LGHDT and YNNKEL (reference sequence). This CDR3 is built from 14 residues. The V end was cut by 1 base, the J end by 1 base, with 8 bases between.

The chain recombines TRBV3-1 with TRBJ2-7; D possibly corresponds to TRBD2 (6 bases). The sample was whole blood, taken in connection with sensitization to the hapten diphenylcyclopropenone (DPC). This TCR was sampled from a woman in her fifties or sixties with alopecia areata. Some clones in this sample may be carry-over from other donors' samples. The CDR3 spells CASSQAGTSYEQYF. CDR3 DNA sequence: TGTGCCAGCAGCCAAGCTGGGACTTCCTACGAGCAGTACTTC.